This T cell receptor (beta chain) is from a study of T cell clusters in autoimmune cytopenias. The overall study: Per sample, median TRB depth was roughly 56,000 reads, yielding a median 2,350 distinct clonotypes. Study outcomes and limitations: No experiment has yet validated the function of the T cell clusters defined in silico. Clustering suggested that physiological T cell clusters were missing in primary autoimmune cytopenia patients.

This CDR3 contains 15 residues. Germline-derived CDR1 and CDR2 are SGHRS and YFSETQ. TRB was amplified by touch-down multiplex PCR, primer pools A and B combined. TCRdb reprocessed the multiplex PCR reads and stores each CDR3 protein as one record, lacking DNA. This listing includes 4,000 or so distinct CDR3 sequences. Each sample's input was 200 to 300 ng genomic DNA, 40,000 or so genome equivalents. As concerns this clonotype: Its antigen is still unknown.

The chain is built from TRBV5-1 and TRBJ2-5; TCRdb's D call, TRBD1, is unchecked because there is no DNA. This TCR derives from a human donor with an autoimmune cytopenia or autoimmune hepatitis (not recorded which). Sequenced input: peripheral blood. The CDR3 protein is CASSLMGGWQETQYF.